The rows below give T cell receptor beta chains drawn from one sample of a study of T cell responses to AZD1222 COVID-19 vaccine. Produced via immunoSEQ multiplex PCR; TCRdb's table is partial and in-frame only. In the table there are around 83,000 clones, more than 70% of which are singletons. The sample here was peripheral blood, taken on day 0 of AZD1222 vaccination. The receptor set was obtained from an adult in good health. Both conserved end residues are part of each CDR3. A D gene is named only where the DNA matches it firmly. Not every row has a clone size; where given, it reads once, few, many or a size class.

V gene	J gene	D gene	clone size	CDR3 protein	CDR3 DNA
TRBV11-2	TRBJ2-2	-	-	CASRLRDTHGELFF	TGTGCCAGCAGACTCCGGGACACCCACGGGGAGCTGTTTTTT
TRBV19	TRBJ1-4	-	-	CASSIGSAIRNEKLFF	TGTGCCAGTAGTATCGGGTCGGCCATTCGAAATGAAAAACTGTTTTTT
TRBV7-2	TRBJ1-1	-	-	CASSPRWGGASEAFF	TGTGCCAGCAGCCCCCGGTGGGGGGGGGCGAGTGAAGCTTTCTTT
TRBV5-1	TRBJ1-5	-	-	CASSLQGEVNQPQHF	TGCGCCAGCAGCTTGCAAGGGGAGGTCAATCAGCCCCAGCATTTT
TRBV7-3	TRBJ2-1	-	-	CASSLRGSSYNEQFF	TGTGCCAGCAGCCTACGGGGGAGCTCCTACAATGAGCAGTTCTTC
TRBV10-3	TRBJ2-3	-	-	CAIRAREQADTQYF	TGTGCCATCAGAGCCAGAGAGCAGGCAGATACGCAGTATTTT
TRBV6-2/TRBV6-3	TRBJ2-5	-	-	CASSYRFKPETQYF	TGTGCCAGCAGTTATCGGTTCAAACCGGAGACCCAGTACTTC
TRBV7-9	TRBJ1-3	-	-	CASSLSSGNTIYF	TGTGCCAGCAGCTTAAGCTCTGGAAACACCATATATTTT
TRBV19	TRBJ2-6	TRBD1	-	CASTPGTAYSGANVLTF	TGTGCCAGTACCCCCGGGACAGCGTACTCTGGGGCCAACGTCCTGACTTTC
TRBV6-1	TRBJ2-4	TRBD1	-	CASSGATGGGGIQYF	TGTGCCAGCAGTGGAGCGACAGGGGGCGGAGGCATTCAGTACTTC
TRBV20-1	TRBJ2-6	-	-	CGVSGANVLTF	TGCGGGGTCTCTGGGGCCAACGTCCTGACTTTC
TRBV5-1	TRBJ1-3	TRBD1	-	CASSQGGGSGNTIYF	TGCGCCAGCAGCCAAGGGGGCGGCTCTGGAAACACCATATATTTT
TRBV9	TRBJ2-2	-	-	CASSVGTNPSNTGELFF	TGTGCCAGCAGCGTAGGAACAAACCCCTCGAACACCGGGGAGCTGTTTTTT
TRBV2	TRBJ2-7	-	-	CASRRFGANEQYF	TGTGCCAGCAGGAGGTTCGGGGCGAACGAGCAGTACTTC
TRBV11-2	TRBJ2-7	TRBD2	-	CASSSSSGSSYEQYF	TGTGCCAGCAGCTCCTCTAGCGGGAGCTCCTACGAGCAGTACTTC
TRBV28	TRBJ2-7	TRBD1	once	CASRRQGSSYEQYF	TGTGCCAGCAGACGACAGGGGAGCTCCTACGAGCAGTACTTC
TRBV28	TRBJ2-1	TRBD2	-	CASSSAGTSGANEQFF	TGTGCCAGCAGTTCTGCCGGGACTAGCGGGGCTAATGAGCAGTTCTTC
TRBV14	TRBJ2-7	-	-	CASSQSGRTYEQYF	TGTGCCAGCAGCCAATCGGGGAGAACCTACGAGCAGTACTTC
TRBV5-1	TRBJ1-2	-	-	CASSLPGTYGYTF	TGCGCCAGCAGCTTGCCAGGGACTTATGGCTACACCTTC
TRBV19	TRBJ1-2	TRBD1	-	CASSIGTAPNYGYTF	TGTGCCAGTAGTATTGGGACAGCCCCTAACTATGGCTACACCTTC
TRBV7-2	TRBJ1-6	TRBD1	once	CASSPRTGYNSPLHF	TGTGCCAGCAGCCCCCGGACAGGGTATAATTCACCCCTCCACTTT
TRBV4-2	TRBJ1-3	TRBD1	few	CASSQGQGVSGNTIYF	TGTGCCAGCAGCCAGGGACAGGGGGTTAGCGGAAACACCATATATTTT
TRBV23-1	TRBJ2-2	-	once	CASSHPGTANTGELFF	TGCGCCAGCAGTCATCCCGGGACGGCGAACACCGGGGAGCTGTTTTTT
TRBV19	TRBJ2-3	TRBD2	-	CASSPILTSGRSDTQYF	TGTGCCAGTAGTCCTATCCTGACTAGCGGGAGATCAGATACGCAGTATTTT
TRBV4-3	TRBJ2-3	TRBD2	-	CASSQGEGSGRTDTQYF	TGCGCCAGCAGCCAAGGGGAGGGGAGCGGACGCACAGATACGCAGTATTTT
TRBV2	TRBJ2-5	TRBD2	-	CASLRAGTSGQETQYF	TGTGCCAGCCTCAGAGCCGGGACTAGCGGACAAGAGACCCAGTACTTC
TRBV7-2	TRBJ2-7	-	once	CASSVRGSYEQYF	TGTGCCAGCAGCGTGCGGGGTTCCTACGAGCAGTACTTC
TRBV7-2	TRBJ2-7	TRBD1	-	CASSIPGQSYEQYF	TGTGCCAGCAGCATACCGGGACAGAGCTACGAGCAGTACTTC
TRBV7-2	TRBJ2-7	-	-	CASSVRGVAGGSYEQYF	TGTGCCAGCAGCGTAAGGGGAGTGGCGGGCGGCTCCTACGAGCAGTACTTC
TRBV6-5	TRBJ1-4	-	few	CASSIGQSEKLFF	TGTGCCAGCAGTATCGGACAGAGTGAAAAACTGTTTTTT
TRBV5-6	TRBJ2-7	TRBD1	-	CASSKGQGRYEQYF	TGTGCCAGCAGCAAGGGACAGGGACGCTACGAGCAGTACTTC
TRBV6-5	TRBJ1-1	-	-	CASSWRKAGANTEAFF	TGTGCCAGCAGTTGGAGAAAAGCAGGGGCGAACACTGAAGCTTTCTTT
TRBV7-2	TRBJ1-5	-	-	CASSLGAIGQPQHF	TGTGCCAGCAGCTTAGGGGCTATAGGACAGCCCCAGCATTTT
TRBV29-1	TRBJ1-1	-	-	CSVTLGGMNTEAFF	TGCAGCGTGACATTGGGGGGGATGAACACTGAAGCTTTCTTT
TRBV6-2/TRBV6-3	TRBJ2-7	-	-	CASSNVASTYEQYF	TGTGCCAGCAGTAATGTGGCGTCTACCTACGAGCAGTACTTC
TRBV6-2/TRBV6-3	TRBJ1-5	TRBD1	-	CASSSPGQGPSKHF	TGTGCCAGCAGTTCTCCGGGACAGGGGCCCTCCAAGCATTTT
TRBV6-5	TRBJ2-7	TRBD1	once	CASSPHRGAYEQYF	TGTGCCAGCAGTCCGCACAGGGGTGCCTACGAGCAGTACTTC
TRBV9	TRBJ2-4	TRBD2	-	CASSVTGGGGNIQYF	TGTGCCAGCAGCGTAACGGGCGGGGGGGGAAACATTCAGTACTTC
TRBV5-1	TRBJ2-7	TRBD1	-	CASSFGTGNYEQYF	TGCGCCAGCAGCTTCGGGACAGGGAACTACGAGCAGTACTTC
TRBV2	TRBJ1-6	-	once	CASSEGGGVILHF	TGTGCCAGCAGTGAAGGAGGGGGTGTCATCCTCCACTTT
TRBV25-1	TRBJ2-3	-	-	CASSASTGRRTDTQYF	TGTGCCAGCAGTGCCTCAACAGGGAGAAGAACAGATACGCAGTATTTT
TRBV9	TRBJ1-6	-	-	CASSVTEGWNSPLHF	TGTGCCAGCAGCGTAACCGAGGGGTGGAATTCACCCCTCCACTTT
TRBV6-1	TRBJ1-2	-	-	CASSVSGYGANYGYTF	TGTGCCAGCAGTGTATCGGGGTATGGAGCTAACTATGGCTACACCTTC
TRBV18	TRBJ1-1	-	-	CASSPGTDGTEAFF	TGTGCCAGCTCACCCGGGACTGACGGGACTGAAGCTTTCTTT
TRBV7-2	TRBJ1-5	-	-	CASSFGDINQPQHF	TGTGCCAGCAGCTTTGGGGACATCAATCAGCCCCAGCATTTT
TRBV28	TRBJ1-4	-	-	CASSLRSPVEKLFF	TGTGCCAGCAGTTTACGGTCACCCGTTGAAAAACTGTTTTTT
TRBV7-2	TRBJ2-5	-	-	CASSMRETQYF	TGTGCCAGCAGCATGCGAGAGACCCAGTACTTC
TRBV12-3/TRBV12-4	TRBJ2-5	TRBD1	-	CASSSGQGGTQYF	TGTGCCAGCAGTTCGGGACAGGGGGGGACCCAGTACTTC
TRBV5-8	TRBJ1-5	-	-	CASSLLDPNQPQHF	TGTGCCAGCAGCTTACTGGACCCCAATCAGCCCCAGCATTTT
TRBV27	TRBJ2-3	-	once	CASSRGDTQYF	TGTGCCAGCAGTCGCGGGGATACGCAGTATTTT
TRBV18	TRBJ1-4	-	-	CASSRAKGDEKLFF	TGTGCCAGCTCACGGGCGAAGGGGGATGAAAAACTGTTTTTT
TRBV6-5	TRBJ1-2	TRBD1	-	CASSYGGGGYTF	TGTGCCAGCAGTTACGGAGGGGGCGGCTACACCTTC
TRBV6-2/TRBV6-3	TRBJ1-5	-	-	CASSYGGQTNQPQHF	TGTGCCAGCAGTTATGGAGGACAAACGAATCAGCCCCAGCATTTT
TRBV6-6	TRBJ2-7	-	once	CASSYVRGGYEQYF	TGTGCCAGCAGTTACGTGAGGGGGGGCTACGAGCAGTACTTC
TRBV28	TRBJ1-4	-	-	CASSFMSTSKKLFF	TGTGCCAGCAGTTTCATGTCAACTAGTAAAAAACTGTTTTTT
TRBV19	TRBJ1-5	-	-	CASSIAAPPGNQPQHF	TGTGCCAGTAGTATAGCGGCCCCGCCAGGCAATCAGCCCCAGCATTTT
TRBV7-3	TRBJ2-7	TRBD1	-	CASSGTGDEQYF	TGTGCCAGCAGCGGGACAGGGGACGAGCAGTACTTC
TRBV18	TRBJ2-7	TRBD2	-	CASSPPIAGTSGLPLRYEQYF	TGTGCCAGCTCACCACCGATAGCCGGGACTAGCGGTTTGCCGCTTCGGTACGAGCAGTACTTC
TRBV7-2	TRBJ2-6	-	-	CASSFGANVLTF	TGTGCCAGCAGCTTTGGGGCCAACGTCCTGACTTTC
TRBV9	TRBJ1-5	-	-	CASSVSPFSNQPQHF	TGTGCCAGCAGCGTCTCACCATTCAGCAATCAGCCCCAGCATTTT